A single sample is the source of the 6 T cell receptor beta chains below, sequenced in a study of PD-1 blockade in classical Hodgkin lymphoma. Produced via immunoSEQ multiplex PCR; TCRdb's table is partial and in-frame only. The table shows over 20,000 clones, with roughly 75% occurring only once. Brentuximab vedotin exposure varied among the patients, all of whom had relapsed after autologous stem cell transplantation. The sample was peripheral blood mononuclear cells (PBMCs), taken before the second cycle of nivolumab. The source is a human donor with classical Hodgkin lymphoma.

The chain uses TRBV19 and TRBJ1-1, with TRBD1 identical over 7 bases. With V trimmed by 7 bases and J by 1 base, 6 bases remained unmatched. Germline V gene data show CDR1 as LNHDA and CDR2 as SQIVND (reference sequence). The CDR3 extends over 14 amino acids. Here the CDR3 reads CASIRTGRNTEAFF. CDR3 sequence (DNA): TGTGCCAGTATTAGGACAGGACGGAACACTGAAGCTTTCTTT.

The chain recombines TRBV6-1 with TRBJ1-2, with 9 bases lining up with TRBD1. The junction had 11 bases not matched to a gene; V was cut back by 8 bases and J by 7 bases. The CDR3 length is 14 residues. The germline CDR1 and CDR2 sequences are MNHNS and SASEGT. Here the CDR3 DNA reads TGTGCCAGCTGTCGCTTGGGACAGGGCTCTGGCTACACCTTC. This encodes CASCRLGQGSGYTF.

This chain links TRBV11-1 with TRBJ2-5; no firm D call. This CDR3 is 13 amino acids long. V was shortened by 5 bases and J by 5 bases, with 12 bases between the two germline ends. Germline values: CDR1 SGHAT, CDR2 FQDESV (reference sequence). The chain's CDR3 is CASSRAYRETQYF. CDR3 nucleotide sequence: TGTGCCAGCAGCCGGGCCTATAGGGAGACCCAGTACTTC.

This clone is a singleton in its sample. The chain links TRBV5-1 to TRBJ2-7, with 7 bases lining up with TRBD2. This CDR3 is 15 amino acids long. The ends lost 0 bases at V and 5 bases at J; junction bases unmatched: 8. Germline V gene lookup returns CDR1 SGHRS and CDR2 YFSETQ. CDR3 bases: TGCGCCAGCAGCTTGGCGGCCCCCCGGGGGGACGAGCAGTACTTC. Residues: CASSLAAPRGDEQYF.

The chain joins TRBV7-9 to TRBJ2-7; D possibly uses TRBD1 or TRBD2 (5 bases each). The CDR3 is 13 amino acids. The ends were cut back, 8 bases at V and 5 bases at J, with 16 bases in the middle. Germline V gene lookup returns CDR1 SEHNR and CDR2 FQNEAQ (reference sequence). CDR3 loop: CASRDGARDEQYF. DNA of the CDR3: TGTGCCAGCCGGGACGGTGCTCGCGACGAGCAGTACTTC.

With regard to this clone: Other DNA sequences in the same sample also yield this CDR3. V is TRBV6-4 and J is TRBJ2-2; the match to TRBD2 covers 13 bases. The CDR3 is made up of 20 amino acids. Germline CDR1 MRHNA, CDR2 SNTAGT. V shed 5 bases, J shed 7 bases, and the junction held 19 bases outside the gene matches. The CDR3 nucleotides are TGTGCCAGCAGTCCCCCAGGGGGTTCGACTAGCGGGAGGTTCAGCGGGGAGCTGTTTTTT. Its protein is CASSPPGGSTSGRFSGELFF.